This TCR beta chain comes out of a study of Graves' ophthalmopathy and Graves' hyperthyroidism. General study points: Most expanded thyroid clonotypes above 0.001 frequency also appeared in blood.

RNA transcripts were the source from which TCR beta CDR3 regions were amplified. RT-PCR in the first round used HTBI primers; a second-round multiplex PCR followed. One entry per CDR3 protein, called by TCRdb with MiXCR from the multiplex PCR reads. The table includes under 350,000 distinct CDR3 sequences, roughly a sixth detected once. This clonotype was counted many times. Its cognate antigen is unknown. Trimming cost V 3 bases and J 6 bases, with 23 bases left between them. Looked up from germline, CDR1 is LNHNV and CDR2 is YYDKDF (reference sequence). This CDR3 contains 17 residues. The TCR comes from an adult man with Graves' ophthalmopathy. Input material: peripheral blood. The chain is built from TRBV15 and TRBJ1-2; TRBD1 might be the D (5 bases). CDR3 coding DNA: TGTGCCACCAGCAGGAGGCAAATTGACAGAGTAGGAGATGGCTACACCTTC. This encodes CATSRRQIDRVGDGYTF.